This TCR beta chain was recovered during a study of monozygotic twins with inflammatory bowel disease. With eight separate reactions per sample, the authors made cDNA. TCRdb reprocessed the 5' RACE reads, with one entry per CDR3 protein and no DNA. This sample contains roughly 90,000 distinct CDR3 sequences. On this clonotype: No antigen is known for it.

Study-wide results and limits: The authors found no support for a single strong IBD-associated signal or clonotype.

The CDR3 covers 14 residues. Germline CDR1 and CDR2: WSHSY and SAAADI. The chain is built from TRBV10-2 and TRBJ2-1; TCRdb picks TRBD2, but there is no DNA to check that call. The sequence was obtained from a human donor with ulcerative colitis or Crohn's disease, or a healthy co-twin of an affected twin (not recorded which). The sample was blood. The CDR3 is CASSSGGLHNEQFF.